A selection of T cell receptor beta chains follows, all from one sample in a study of blood T cells in healthy people across ages. MiXCR, applied by TCRdb to the 5' RACE reads, yields one record per CDR3 protein. Of 700,000 to 850,000 distinct CDR3 sequences detected, under 40% appear once; the ten largest clones hold under 15%. The sample was blood. The receptor set was obtained from a man between 18 and 29 years old in good health. Both conserved end residues are part of each CDR3. A D gene is named only where the DNA matches it firmly.

v_gene	j_gene	d_gene	CDR3aa
TRBV10-3	TRBJ1-1	-	CAIRAGLNTEAFF
TRBV20-1	TRBJ2-3	-	CSTRDAGEGTDTQYF
TRBV4-1	TRBJ2-1	-	CASSPLERDEQFF
TRBV2	TRBJ2-3	-	CASREGRGTDTQYF
TRBV6-1	TRBJ2-7	TRBD2	CASRMGLAGAGEQYF
TRBV12-3/TRBV12-4	TRBJ1-5	-	CASSARGNQPQHF
TRBV28	TRBJ2-5	TRBD2	CASSLQGLTQETQYF
TRBV12-3/TRBV12-4	TRBJ2-5	-	CASSPMSTGETQYF
TRBV14	-	-	CASSCQGTYKNIQYF
TRBV7-2	TRBJ2-1	-	CASSAPDSSGEQFF
TRBV29-1	TRBJ1-2	-	CSVEAENYGYTF
TRBV5-1	TRBJ2-3	TRBD1	CASSLEGTGVGDTQYF
TRBV7-9	TRBJ1-6	TRBD1	CASSSRGTENSPLHF
TRBV20-1	TRBJ2-1	TRBD1	CSAKSQAGQVRNEQFF
TRBV9	TRBJ1-1	TRBD1	CASSARTGDENTEAFF
TRBV20-1	TRBJ2-3	-	CSARVRGRTDTQYF